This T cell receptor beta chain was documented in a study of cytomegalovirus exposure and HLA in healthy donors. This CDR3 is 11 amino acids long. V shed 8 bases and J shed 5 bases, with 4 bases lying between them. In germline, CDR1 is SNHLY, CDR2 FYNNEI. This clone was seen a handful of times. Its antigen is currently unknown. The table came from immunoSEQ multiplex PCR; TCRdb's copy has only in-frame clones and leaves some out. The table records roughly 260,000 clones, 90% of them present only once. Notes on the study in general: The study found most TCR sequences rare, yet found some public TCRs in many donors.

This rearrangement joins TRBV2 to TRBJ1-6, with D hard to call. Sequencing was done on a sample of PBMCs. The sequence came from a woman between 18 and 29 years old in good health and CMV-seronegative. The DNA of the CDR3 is TGTGCCAGCCAAAATAATTCACCCCTCCACTTT. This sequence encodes CASQNNSPLHF.